By share, the clone carrying this TCR beta chain counts as medium-sized. Localized lung adenocarcinoma, a non-small cell lung cancer, affected the donors. This CDR3 has 15 residues. Trimming took 6 bases from V and 4 from J; bases not matched to a gene: 6. CDR1 and CDR2 (germline): MNHNS, SASEGT. TCRdb used MiXCR to reprocess the PCR reads, holding one entry per CDR3 protein. Here the sample spans fewer than 7,000 distinct CDR3 sequences, roughly 50% being singletons. These data belong to a study of CD4 and CD8 cells across lung adenocarcinoma regions. The source is a female donor with lung adenocarcinoma. The CD4 and CD8 labels of this study may be unreliable. Source material: CD4+ T cells from the center of a lung tumor. This chain joins TRBV6-1 and TRBJ2-1, with 10 bases aligning to TRBD2. Written as DNA, the CDR3 is TGTGCCAGCAGCCTCACTAGCGGGACTTACAATGAGCAGTTCTTC. Protein product: CASSLTSGTYNEQFF.